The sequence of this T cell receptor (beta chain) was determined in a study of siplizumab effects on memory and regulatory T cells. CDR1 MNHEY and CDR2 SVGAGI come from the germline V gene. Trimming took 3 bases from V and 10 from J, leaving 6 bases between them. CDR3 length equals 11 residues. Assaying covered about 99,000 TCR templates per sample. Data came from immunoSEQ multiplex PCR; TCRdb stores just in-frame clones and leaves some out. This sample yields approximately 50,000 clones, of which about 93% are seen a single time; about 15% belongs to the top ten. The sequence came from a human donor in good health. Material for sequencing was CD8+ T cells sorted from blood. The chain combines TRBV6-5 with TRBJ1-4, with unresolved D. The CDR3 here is CASSYQSKLFF. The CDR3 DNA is TGTGCCAGCAGTTATCAGTCAAAACTGTTTTTT.